This T cell receptor (beta chain) was documented in a study of shared clonotypes between healthy human individuals. The overall study: The plates for each donor numbered three CD4 naive, three CD4 memory, two CD8 naive and one CD8 memory.

Study findings and constraints: Estimated richness was generally greater in naive than memory subsets.

As regards this clone: The antigen remains undetermined.

CD8 cells classed as naive were CD45RO-negative and positively selected for CCR7, excluding terminally differentiated effector memory CD45RA+ cells. The DNA input per sorted-subset replicate PCR was around 200 ng, corresponding to roughly 30,000 T cell genomes. Method: immunoSEQ multiplex PCR; TCRdb's copy keeps in-frame clones and lacks some. The sample consists of roughly 2 million clones, approximately 94% of them appearing once. CDR1 and CDR2 from the germline V gene are SGDLS and YYNGEE. V was shortened by 0 bases and J by 10 bases, with 11 bases between the two germline ends. The CDR3 sequence is 13 residues long.

The sample taken for sequencing was naive CD8+ T cells sorted from blood. The J gene is TRBJ2-1, the V gene TRBV9; D uncertain. The TCR was taken from a man in his late teens or twenties in good health. CDR3 in DNA: TGTGCCAGCAGCGTAGACCCAGAAACGGAGCAGTTCTTC. Its protein is CASSVDPETEQFF. The full variable domain, completed using reference TRBV9 and TRBJ2-1, is DSGVTQTPKHLITATGQRVTLRCSPRSGDLSVYWYQQSLDQGLQFLIQYYNGEERAKGNILERFSAQQFPDLHSELNLSSLELGDSALYFCASSVDPETEQFFGPGTRLTVL.